Listed below are T cell receptor beta chains from one sample, sequenced in a study of cytomegalovirus exposure and HLA in healthy donors. Here immunoSEQ multiplex PCR was the method, and the copy in TCRdb shows in-frame clones only, minus some. The sample lists a few hundred thousand clones, around 90% seen once, with 2% to 3% in the top ten. The sequenced sample was PBMCs. The receptor set was obtained from a woman younger than 30 in good health and CMV-seronegative. CDR3s include the opening cysteine and the closing phenylalanine or tryptophan. Each record gives: clone size, D gene, V gene, J gene, CDR3 DNA, CDR3 protein. D genes are given only for firm matches. Clone size appears in some rows only: once, few, many, or a class for an expanded clone.

clone_size: NA; d_call: NA; v_call: TRBV6-5; j_call: TRBJ1-2; cdr3_nt: TGTGCCAGCAGTTACGGGGGCCATGGCTACACCTTC; cdr3_aa: CASSYGGHGYTF
clone_size: once; d_call: NA; v_call: TRBV5-1; j_call: TRBJ2-5; cdr3_nt: TGCGCCAGCAGCCCGAGACTAACCCAAGAGACCCAGTACTTC; cdr3_aa: CASSPRLTQETQYF
clone_size: once; d_call: TRBD1; v_call: TRBV5-4; j_call: TRBJ1-4; cdr3_nt: TGTGCCAGCAGTTCCGGGACAGGGAAGGGGATCGAAAAACTGTTTTTT; cdr3_aa: CASSSGTGKGIEKLFF
clone_size: NA; d_call: NA; v_call: TRBV27; j_call: TRBJ1-2; cdr3_nt: TGTGCCAGCAGTTTCCGGTTTCTGTCTGATGGCTACACCTTC; cdr3_aa: CASSFRFLSDGYTF
clone_size: NA; d_call: TRBD1; v_call: TRBV9; j_call: TRBJ1-1; cdr3_nt: TGTGCCAGCAGCCAAGATCCAGGGGGCGATGCTTTCTTT; cdr3_aa: CASSQDPGGDAFF
clone_size: NA; d_call: NA; v_call: TRBV9; j_call: TRBJ2-1; cdr3_nt: TGTGCCAGCAGCCCAAGGGGACTCGCGGAGACCGGAAATTACAATGAGCAGTTCTTC; cdr3_aa: CASSPRGLAETGNYNEQFF
clone_size: NA; d_call: NA; v_call: TRBV12-5; j_call: TRBJ2-5; cdr3_nt: TGTGCTAGTGGTCAGGGACTCCACTACCAAGAGACCCAGTACTTC; cdr3_aa: CASGQGLHYQETQYF
clone_size: few; d_call: NA; v_call: TRBV6-6; j_call: TRBJ2-3; cdr3_nt: TGTGCCAGCAGACGGGACTTCACAGATACGCAGTATTTT; cdr3_aa: CASRRDFTDTQYF
clone_size: NA; d_call: TRBD1; v_call: TRBV5-1; j_call: TRBJ1-1; cdr3_nt: TGCGCCAGCAGCTTGGATCTAGGGCAGGGGGCCCAGAACACTGAAGCTTTCTTT; cdr3_aa: CASSLDLGQGAQNTEAFF
clone_size: NA; d_call: NA; v_call: TRBV5-1; j_call: TRBJ2-7; cdr3_nt: TGCGCCAGCAGCTTGGCGCCGGGGGAATCCTACGAGCAGTACTTC; cdr3_aa: CASSLAPGESYEQYF
clone_size: NA; d_call: TRBD1; v_call: TRBV29-1; j_call: TRBJ2-7; cdr3_nt: TGCAGCGTTGAAGATCACAAGGACAGGGCAGGGAGTTCCTACGAGCAGTACTTC; cdr3_aa: CSVEDHKDRAGSSYEQYF
clone_size: NA; d_call: TRBD1; v_call: TRBV7-8; j_call: TRBJ1-4; cdr3_nt: TGTGCCAGCAGCTGGGGACAGGGGCACGAAAAACTGTTTTTT; cdr3_aa: CASSWGQGHEKLFF
clone_size: NA; d_call: TRBD1; v_call: TRBV28; j_call: TRBJ2-2; cdr3_nt: TGTGCCAGCAGCCTGGACAGGGTAAACACCGGGGAGCTGTTTTTT; cdr3_aa: CASSLDRVNTGELFF
clone_size: NA; d_call: TRBD1; v_call: TRBV28; j_call: TRBJ1-5; cdr3_nt: TGTGCCAGCAGTCTCACCAGACAGGGGCAGGGCAATCAGCCCCAGCATTTT; cdr3_aa: CASSLTRQGQGNQPQHF
clone_size: NA; d_call: TRBD1; v_call: TRBV18; j_call: TRBJ2-7; cdr3_nt: TGTGCCAGCTCACGATCCGAGACAGGGCCCTACGAGCAGTACTTC; cdr3_aa: CASSRSETGPYEQYF
clone_size: NA; d_call: NA; v_call: TRBV11-2; j_call: TRBJ1-1; cdr3_nt: TGTGCCAGCAGCCGCCCTGGGGAGTTTGAAGCTTTCTTT; cdr3_aa: CASSRPGEFEAFF
clone_size: NA; d_call: TRBD1; v_call: TRBV19; j_call: TRBJ1-1; cdr3_nt: TGTGCCAGTACCCCGGTCGGGACAGTTAACACTGAAGCTTTCTTT; cdr3_aa: CASTPVGTVNTEAFF
clone_size: NA; d_call: TRBD2; v_call: TRBV19; j_call: TRBJ2-7; cdr3_nt: TGTGCCAGTAACCGGGGAGGGAGCTCCTACGAGCAGTACTTC; cdr3_aa: CASNRGGSSYEQYF
clone_size: NA; d_call: NA; v_call: TRBV23-1; j_call: TRBJ1-6; cdr3_nt: TGCGCCAGCAGTCATAATGCTTTAGGACACCAGGGGTCTTCACCCCTCCACTTT; cdr3_aa: CASSHNALGHQGSSPLHF
clone_size: once; d_call: TRBD1; v_call: TRBV13; j_call: TRBJ2-1; cdr3_nt: TGTGCCAGCAGCTTAAACCCTCGGGACAGGGCCTACAATGAGCAGTTCTTC; cdr3_aa: CASSLNPRDRAYNEQFF
clone_size: NA; d_call: NA; v_call: TRBV29-1; j_call: TRBJ2-5; cdr3_nt: TGCAGCGTCCCCACTCACAGCCGGGAGACCCAGTACTTC; cdr3_aa: CSVPTHSRETQYF
clone_size: NA; d_call: NA; v_call: TRBV2; j_call: TRBJ2-7; cdr3_nt: TGTGCCAGCAGTGAAAATCGGGCAGGGTTGTACGAGCAGTACTTC; cdr3_aa: CASSENRAGLYEQYF
clone_size: NA; d_call: TRBD2; v_call: TRBV5-6; j_call: TRBJ2-3; cdr3_nt: TGTGCCAGCAGCTTATTCGGACTAGCGGGGGGGGGCACAGATACGCAGTATTTT; cdr3_aa: CASSLFGLAGGGTDTQYF
clone_size: NA; d_call: TRBD1; v_call: TRBV30; j_call: TRBJ2-5; cdr3_nt: TGTGCCTGGAGTGGAGACAGGGGACGAAGCGAGACCCAGTACTTC; cdr3_aa: CAWSGDRGRSETQYF